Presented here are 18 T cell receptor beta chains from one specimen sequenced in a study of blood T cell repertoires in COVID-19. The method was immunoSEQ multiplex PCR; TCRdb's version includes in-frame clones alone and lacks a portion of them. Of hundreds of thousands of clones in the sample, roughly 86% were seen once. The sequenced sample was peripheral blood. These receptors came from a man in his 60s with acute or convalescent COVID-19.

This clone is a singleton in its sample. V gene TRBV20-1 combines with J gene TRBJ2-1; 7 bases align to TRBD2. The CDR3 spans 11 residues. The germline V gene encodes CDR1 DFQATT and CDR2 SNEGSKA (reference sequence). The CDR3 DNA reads TGCAGCGCGGGGGAGGTCAATGAGCAGTTCTTC. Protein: CSAGEVNEQFF.

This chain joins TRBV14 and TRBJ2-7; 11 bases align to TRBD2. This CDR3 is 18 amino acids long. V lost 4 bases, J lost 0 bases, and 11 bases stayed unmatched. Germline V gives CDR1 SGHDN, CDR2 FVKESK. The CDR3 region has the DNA TGTGCCAGCAGCCCCAGTATAGCGGGGGGGCAAAGCTCCTACGAGCAGTACTTC. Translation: CASSPSIAGGQSSYEQYF. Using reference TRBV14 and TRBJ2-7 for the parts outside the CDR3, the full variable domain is EAGVTQFPSHSVIEKGQTVTLRCDPISGHDNLYWYRRVMGKEIKFLLHFVKESKQDESGMPNNRFLAERTGGTYSTLKVQPAELEDSGVYFCASSPSIAGGQSSYEQYFGPGTRLTVT.

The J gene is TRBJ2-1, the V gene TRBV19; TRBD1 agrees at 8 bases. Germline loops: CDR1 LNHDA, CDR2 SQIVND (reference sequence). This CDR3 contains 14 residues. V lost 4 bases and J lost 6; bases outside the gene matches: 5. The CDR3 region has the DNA TGTGCCAGTAGTAATGACAGGGGACTCAATGAGCAGTTCTTC. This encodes CASSNDRGLNEQFF. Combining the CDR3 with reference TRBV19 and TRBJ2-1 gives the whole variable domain DGGITQSPKYLFRKEGQNVTLSCEQNLNHDAMYWYRQDPGQGLRLIYYSQIVNDFQKGDIAEGYSVSREKKESFPLTVTSAQKNPTAFYLCASSNDRGLNEQFFGPGTRLTVL.

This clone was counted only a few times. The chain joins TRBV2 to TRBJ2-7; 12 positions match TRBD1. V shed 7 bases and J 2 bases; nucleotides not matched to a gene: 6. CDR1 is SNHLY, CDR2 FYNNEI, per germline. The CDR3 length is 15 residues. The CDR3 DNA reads TGTGCCAGCACGCCGGGACAGGGGGCAACCTACGAGCAGTACTTC. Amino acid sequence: CASTPGQGATYEQYF. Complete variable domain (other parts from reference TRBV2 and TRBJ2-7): EPEVTQTPSHQVTQMGQEVILRCVPISNHLYFYWYRQILGQKVEFLVSFYNNEISEKSEIFDDQFSVERPDGSNFTLKIRSTKLEDSAMYFCASTPGQGATYEQYFGPGTRLTVT.

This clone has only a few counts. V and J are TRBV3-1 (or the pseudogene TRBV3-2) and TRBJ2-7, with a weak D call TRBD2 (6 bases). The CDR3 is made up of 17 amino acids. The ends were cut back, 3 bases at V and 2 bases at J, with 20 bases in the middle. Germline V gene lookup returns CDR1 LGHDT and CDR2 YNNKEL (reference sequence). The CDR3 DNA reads TGTGCCAGCAGCCACCAAATCCCTAGCGTCTTACCCTACGAGCAGTACTTC. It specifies CASSHQIPSVLPYEQYF.

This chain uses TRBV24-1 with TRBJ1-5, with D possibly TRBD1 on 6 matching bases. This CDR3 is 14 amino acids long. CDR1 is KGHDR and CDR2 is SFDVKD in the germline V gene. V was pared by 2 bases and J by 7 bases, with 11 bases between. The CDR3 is CATSDSTGNQPQHF. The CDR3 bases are TGTGCCACCAGTGATTCTACAGGGAACCAGCCCCAGCATTTT.

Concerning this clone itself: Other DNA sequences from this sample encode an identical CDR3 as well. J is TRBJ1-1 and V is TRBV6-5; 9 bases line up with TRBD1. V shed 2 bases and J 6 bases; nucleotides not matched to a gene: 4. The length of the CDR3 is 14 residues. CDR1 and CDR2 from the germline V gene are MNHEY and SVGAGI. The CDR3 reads CASSYTGQGAEAFF. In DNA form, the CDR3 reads TGTGCCAGCAGTTACACGGGACAGGGCGCTGAAGCTTTCTTT.

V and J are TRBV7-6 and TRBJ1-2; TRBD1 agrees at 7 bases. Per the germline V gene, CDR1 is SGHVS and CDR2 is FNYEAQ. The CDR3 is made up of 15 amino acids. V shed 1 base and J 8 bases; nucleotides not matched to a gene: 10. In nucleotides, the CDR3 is TGTGCCAGCAGCTTAGAGGGACAGCCCCCGGGGGGCTACACCTTC. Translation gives CASSLEGQPPGGYTF.

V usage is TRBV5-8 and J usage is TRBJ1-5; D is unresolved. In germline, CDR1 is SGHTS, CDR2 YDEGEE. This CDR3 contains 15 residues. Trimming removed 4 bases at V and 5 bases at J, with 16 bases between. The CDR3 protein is CASSPPTPRDQPQHF. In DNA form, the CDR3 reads TGTGCCAGCAGCCCACCGACCCCGAGGGATCAGCCCCAGCATTTT.

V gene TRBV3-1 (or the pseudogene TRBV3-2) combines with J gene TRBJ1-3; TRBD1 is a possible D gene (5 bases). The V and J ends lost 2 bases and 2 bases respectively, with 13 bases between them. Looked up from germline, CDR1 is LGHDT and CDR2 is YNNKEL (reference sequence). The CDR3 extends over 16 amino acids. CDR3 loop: CASSQSLVGPGNTIYF. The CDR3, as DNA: TGTGCCAGCAGCCAATCCCTCGTGGGGCCTGGAAACACCATATATTTT.

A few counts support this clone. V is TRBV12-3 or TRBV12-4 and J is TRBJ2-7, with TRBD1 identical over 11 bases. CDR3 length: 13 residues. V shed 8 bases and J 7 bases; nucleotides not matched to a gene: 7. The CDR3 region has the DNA TGTGCCAGCCGGGGACAGGGGGAGTGGGAGCAGTACTTC. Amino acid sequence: CASRGQGEWEQYF.

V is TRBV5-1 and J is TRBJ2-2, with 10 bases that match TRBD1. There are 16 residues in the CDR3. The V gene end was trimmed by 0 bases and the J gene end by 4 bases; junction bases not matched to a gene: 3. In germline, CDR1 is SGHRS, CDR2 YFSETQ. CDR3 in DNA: TGCGCCAGCAGCTTGGGCGGACAGGGGGGCACCGGGGAGCTGTTTTTT. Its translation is CASSLGGQGGTGELFF.

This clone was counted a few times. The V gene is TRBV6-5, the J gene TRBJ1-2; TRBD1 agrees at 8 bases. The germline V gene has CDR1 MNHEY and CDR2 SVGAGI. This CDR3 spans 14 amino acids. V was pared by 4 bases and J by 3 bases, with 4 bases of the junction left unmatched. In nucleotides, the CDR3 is TGTGCCAGCAGTTCGATACAGGGGGACTATGGCTACACCTTC. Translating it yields CASSSIQGDYGYTF.

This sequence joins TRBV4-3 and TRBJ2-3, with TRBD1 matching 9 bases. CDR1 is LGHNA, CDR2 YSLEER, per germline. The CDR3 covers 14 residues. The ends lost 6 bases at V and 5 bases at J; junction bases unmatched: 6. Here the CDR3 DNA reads TGCGCCAGCAGGCCGGGACAGGGCCAAGATACGCAGTATTTT. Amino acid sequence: CASRPGQGQDTQYF.

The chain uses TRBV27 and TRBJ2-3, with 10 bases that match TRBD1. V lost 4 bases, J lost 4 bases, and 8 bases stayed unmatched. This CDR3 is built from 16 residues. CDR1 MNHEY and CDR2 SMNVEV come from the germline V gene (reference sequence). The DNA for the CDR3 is TGTGCCAGCAGTTCTCGGGACAGGGGACGCCCAGATACGCAGTATTTT. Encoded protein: CASSSRDRGRPDTQYF.

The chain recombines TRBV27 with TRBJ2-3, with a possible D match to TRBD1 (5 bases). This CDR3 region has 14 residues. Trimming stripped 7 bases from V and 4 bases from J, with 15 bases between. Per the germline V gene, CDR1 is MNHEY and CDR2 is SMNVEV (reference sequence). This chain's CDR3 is CASTPRVFADTQYF. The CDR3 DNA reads TGTGCCAGCACTCCCAGGGTGTTTGCAGATACGCAGTATTTT.

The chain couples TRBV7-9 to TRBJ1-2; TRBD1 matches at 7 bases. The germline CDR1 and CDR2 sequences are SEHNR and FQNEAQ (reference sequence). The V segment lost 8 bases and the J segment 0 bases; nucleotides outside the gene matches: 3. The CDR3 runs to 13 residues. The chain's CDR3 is CASGTAPNYGYTF. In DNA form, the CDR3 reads TGTGCCAGCGGGACAGCTCCTAACTATGGCTACACCTTC.

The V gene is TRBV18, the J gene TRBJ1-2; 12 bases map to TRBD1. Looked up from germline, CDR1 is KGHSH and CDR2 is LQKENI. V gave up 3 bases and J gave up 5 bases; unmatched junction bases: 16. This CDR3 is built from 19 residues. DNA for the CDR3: TGTGCCAGCTCACCTAACACCGGGACAGGGGGCTTGAGTTATTATGGCTACACCTTC. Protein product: CASSPNTGTGGLSYYGYTF.